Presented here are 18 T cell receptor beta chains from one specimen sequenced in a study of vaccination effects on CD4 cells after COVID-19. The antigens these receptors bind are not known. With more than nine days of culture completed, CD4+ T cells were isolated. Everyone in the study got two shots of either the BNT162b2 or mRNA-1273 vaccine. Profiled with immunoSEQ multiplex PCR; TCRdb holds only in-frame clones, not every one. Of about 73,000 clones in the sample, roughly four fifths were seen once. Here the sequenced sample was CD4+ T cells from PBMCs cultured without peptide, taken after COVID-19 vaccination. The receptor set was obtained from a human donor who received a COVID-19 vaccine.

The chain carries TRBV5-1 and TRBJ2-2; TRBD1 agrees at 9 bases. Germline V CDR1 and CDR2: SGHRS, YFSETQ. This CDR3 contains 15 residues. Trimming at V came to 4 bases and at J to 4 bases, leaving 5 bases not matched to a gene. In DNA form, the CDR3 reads TGCGCCAGCAGCCCGGGACAGGGTGGCACCGGGGAGCTGTTTTTT. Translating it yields CASSPGQGGTGELFF.

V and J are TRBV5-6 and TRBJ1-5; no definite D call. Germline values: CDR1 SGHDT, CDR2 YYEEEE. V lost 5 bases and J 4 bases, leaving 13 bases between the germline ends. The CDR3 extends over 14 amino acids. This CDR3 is CASSPPGPNQPQHF. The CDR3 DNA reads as TGTGCCAGCAGTCCTCCGGGCCCTAATCAGCCCCAGCATTTT.

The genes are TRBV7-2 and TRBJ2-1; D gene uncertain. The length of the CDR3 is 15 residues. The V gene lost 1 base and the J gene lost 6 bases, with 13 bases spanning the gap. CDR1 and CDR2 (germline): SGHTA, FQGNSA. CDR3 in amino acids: CASSLVSLYPNEQFF. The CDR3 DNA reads TGTGCCAGCAGCTTAGTAAGTTTGTACCCCAATGAGCAGTTCTTC.

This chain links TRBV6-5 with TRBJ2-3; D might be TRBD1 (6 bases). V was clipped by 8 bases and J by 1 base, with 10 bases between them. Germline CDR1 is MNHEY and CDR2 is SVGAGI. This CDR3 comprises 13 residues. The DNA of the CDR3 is TGTGCCAGCCGGACAGCCGGCACAGATACGCAGTATTTT. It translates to CASRTAGTDTQYF.

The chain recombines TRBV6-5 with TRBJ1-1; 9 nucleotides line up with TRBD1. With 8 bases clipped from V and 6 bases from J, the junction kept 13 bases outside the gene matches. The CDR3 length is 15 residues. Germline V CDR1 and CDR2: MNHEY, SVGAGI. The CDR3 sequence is CASQAGQGKYSEAFF. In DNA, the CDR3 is TGTGCCAGCCAAGCGGGACAGGGTAAATACTCTGAAGCTTTCTTT.

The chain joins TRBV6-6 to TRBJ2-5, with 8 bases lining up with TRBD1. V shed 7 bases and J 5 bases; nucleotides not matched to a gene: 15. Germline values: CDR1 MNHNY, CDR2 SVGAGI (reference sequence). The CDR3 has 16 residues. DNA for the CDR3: TGTGCCAGCACCCAGAAACTGGGACAGGTGACGGAGACCCAGTACTTC. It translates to CASTQKLGQVTETQYF.

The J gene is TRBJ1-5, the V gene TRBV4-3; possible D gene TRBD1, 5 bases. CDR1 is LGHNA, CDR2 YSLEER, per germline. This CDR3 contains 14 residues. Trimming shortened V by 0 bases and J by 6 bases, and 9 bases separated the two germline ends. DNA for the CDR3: TGCGCCAGCAGCCAAGAGCTGGGGGTTCAGCCCCAGCATTTT. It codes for CASSQELGVQPQHF.

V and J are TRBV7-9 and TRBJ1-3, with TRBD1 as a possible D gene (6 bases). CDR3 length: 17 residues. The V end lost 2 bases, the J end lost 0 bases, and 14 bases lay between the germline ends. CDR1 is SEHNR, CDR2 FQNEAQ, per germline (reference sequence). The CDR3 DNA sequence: TGTGCCAGCAGCTTAATGACAGGAACCTACTCTGGAAACACCATATATTTT. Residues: CASSLMTGTYSGNTIYF.

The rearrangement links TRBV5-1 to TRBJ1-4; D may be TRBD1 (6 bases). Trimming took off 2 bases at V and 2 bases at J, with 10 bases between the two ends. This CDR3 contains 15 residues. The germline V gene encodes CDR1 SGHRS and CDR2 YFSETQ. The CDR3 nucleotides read TGCGCCAGCAGCTTAGGTCAGGGGACTAATGAAAAACTGTTTTTT. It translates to CASSLGQGTNEKLFF.

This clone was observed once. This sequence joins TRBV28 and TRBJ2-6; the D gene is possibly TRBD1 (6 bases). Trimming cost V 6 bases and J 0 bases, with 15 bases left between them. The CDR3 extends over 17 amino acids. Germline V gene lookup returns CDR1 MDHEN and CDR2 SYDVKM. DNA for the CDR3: TGTGCCAGCAGCTCTGCCCAGGGGCGCTCTGGGGCCAACGTCCTGACTTTC. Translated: CASSSAQGRSGANVLTF.

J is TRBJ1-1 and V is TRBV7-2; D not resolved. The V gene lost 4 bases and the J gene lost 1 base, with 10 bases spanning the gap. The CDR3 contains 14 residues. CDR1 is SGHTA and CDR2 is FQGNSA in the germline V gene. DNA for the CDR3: TGTGCCAGCAGCTCGTTCTTATCGAACACTGAAGCTTTCTTT. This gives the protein CASSSFLSNTEAFF.

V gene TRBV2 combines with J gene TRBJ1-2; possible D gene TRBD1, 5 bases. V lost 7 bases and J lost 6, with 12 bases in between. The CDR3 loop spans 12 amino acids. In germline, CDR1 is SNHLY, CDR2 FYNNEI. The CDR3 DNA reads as TGTGCCAGCAACCAGGGAGGAAATGGCTACACCTTC. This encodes CASNQGGNGYTF.

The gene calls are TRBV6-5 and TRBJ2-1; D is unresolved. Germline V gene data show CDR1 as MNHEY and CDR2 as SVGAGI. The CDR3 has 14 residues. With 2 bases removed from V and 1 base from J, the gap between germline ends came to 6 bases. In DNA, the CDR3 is TGTGCCAGCAGTTACGATAGGTCCTACAATGAGCAGTTCTTC. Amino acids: CASSYDRSYNEQFF.

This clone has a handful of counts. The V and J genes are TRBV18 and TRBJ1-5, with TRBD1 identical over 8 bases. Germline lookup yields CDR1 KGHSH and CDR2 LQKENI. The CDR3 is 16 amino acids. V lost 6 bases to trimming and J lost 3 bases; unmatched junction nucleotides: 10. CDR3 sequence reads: CASSQRMDRVNQPQHF. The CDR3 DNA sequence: TGTGCCAGCTCCCAACGAATGGACAGGGTCAATCAGCCCCAGCATTTT.

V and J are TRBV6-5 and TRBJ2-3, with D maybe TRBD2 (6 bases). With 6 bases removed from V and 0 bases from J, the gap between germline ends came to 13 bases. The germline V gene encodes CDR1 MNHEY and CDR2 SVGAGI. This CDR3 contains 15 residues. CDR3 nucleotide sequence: TGTGCCAGCAGGAGCGGGCTGCCAAGCACAGATACGCAGTATTTT. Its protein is CASRSGLPSTDTQYF.

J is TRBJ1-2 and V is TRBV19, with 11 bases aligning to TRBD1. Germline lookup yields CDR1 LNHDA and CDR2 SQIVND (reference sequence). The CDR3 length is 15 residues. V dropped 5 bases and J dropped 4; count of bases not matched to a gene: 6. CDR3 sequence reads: CASSVDRGRGYGYTF. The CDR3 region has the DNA TGTGCCAGTAGTGTGGACAGGGGGCGCGGCTATGGCTACACCTTC.

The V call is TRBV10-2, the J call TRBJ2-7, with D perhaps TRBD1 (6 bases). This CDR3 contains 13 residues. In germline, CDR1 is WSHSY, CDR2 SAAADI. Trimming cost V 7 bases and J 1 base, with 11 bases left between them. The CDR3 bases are TGCGCCAGCATGAAGGGGGTTTCCTACGAGCAGTACGTC. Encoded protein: CASMKGVSYEQYV.

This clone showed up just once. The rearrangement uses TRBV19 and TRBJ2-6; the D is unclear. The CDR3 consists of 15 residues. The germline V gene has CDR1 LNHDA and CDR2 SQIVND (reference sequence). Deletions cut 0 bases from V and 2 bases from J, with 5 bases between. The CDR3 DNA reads TGTGCCAGTAGTATAGAAAGGGCTGGGGCCAACGTCCTGACTTTC. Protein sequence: CASSIERAGANVLTF.